Listed below are T cell receptor beta chains from one sample, sequenced in a study of blood T cells in healthy people across ages. MiXCR was run by TCRdb on the 5' RACE reads, yielding one entry per CDR3 protein. This table holds 850,000 to 1,300,000 distinct CDR3 sequences, more than 40% found once. Sequencing input: blood. Every receptor here comes from a woman aged 60 to 75 in good health. Both conserved end residues are part of each CDR3. Each record gives: D gene, clone size, V gene, J gene, CDR3 protein, CDR3 DNA. A D gene is named only where the DNA matches it firmly. Only some rows state a clone size, as once, few, many or a class for expanded clones.

TRBD2,few,TRBV27,TRBJ2-3,CASRESGREDTQYF,TGTGCCAGCAGGGAGAGCGGGAGGGAAGATACGCAGTATTTT
TRBD1,few,TRBV2,TRBJ2-7,CASSGPGTGGLYEQYF,TGTGCCAGCAGTGGCCCCGGGACAGGGGGCCTCTACGAGCAGTACTTC
TRBD2,many,TRBV4-2,TRBJ2-7,CASSHSSGRISYEQYF,TGTGCCAGCAGCCACAGTAGCGGGAGAATCTCCTACGAGCAGTACTTC
TRBD2,few,TRBV4-2,TRBJ2-5,CASSHGGEVGQETQYF,TGTGCCAGCAGCCACGGGGGGGAGGTGGGTCAAGAGACCCAGTACTTC
-,many,TRBV5-1,TRBJ2-7,CASSVEGSYEQYF,TGTGCCAGCAGCGTAGAGGGGTCCTACGAGCAGTACTTC
TRBD1,few,TRBV7-9,TRBJ2-1,CASSPRTGSRDEQFF,TGTGCCAGCAGCCCCCGGACAGGGTCTCGGGATGAGCAGTTCTTC
TRBD2,-,TRBV7-9,TRBJ2-7,CASSSEGLAGPEQYF,TGTGCCAGCAGCTCAGAAGGTCTAGCGGGTCCCGAGCAGTACTTC
-,-,TRBV24-1,TRBJ2-6,CATSGTFSGANVLTF,TGTGCCACCAGTGGCACCTTCTCTGGGGCCAACGTCCTGACTTTC
TRBD1,-,TRBV27,TRBJ2-5,CANLWGICRGPETQYF,TGTGCCAACCTTTGGGGTATTTGCAGGGGGCCAGAGACCCAGTACTTC
-,-,TRBV12-3/TRBV12-4,TRBJ2-1,CASSRTGTEQFF,TGTGCCAGCAGCCGTACAGGCACTGAGCAGTTCTTC
TRBD2,few,TRBV5-1,TRBJ2-1,CASSPGTSHNEQFF,TGCGCCAGCAGCCCCGGGACTAGCCACAATGAGCAGTTCTTC
-,-,TRBV20-1,TRBJ1-1,CSAGGGHTEAFF,TGCAGTGCCGGTGGGGGGCACACTGAAGCTTTCTTT
-,-,TRBV28,TRBJ2-7,CASSFLEGSSYEQYF,TGTGCCAGCAGTTTCTTGGAGGGTAGCTCCTACGAGCAGTACTTC
-,-,TRBV10-3,TRBJ2-1,CAISEDRSRNNEQFF,TGTGCCATCAGTGAGGACAGGTCTAGGAACAATGAGCAGTTCTTC
-,-,TRBV30,TRBJ1-2,CAWSVLGRGYTF,TGTGCCTGGAGTGTATTGGGTCGTGGCTACACCTTC
-,few,TRBV6-5,TRBJ2-5,CASSYSSETQYF,TGTGCCAGCAGTTACTCGAGCGAGACCCAGTACTTC
-,few,TRBV20-1,TRBJ2-1,CSAKPTARAVPPYNEQFF,TGCAGTGCTAAACCGACAGCCAGGGCCGTCCCGCCTTACAATGAGCAGTTCTTC
-,few,TRBV20-1,TRBJ2-5,CSVGVGETQYF,TGCAGTGTCGGGGTGGGAGAGACCCAGTACTTC
-,-,TRBV20-1,TRBJ2-3,CSALWDGEGCTQYF,TGCAGTGCTCTCTGGGACGGGGAAGGATGTACGCAGTATTTT
-,once,TRBV20-1,TRBJ2-3,CSARGGQFTDTRYF,TGCAGTGCTAGAGGAGGCCAGTTCACAGATACGCGGTATTTT
-,-,TRBV7-9,TRBJ2-1,CAFQILASYNEQFF,TGTGCCTTTCAGATCCTAGCGAGCTACAATGAGCAGTTCTTC
-,-,TRBV4-1,TRBJ2-1,CASSQVRADAAYNEQFF,TGCGCCAGCAGCCAAGTTCGAGCGGACGCAGCCTACAATGAGCAGTTCTTC
TRBD1,-,TRBV20-1,TRBJ1-1,CSIYRGNTEAFF,TGCAGTATTTACAGGGGGAACACTGAAGCTTTCTTT
-,few,TRBV9,TRBJ2-7,CASSVGQMSSYEQYF,TGTGCCAGCAGCGTAGGTCAAATGAGCTCCTACGAGCAGTACTTC
TRBD1,few,TRBV27,TRBJ1-1,CASSLSWNRGTEAFF,TGTGCCAGCAGTTTATCGTGGAACAGGGGCACTGAAGCTTTCTTT
-,-,TRBV20-1,TRBJ2-7,CSAGGLAGPTYEQYF,TGCAGTGCTGGGGGGTTGGCGGGGCCTACCTACGAGCAGTACTTC
TRBD2,few,TRBV27,TRBJ2-7,CASSSGLAGDHEQYF,TGTGCCAGCAGTTCTGGACTAGCGGGGGACCACGAGCAGTACTTC
TRBD2,few,TRBV27,TRBJ2-6,CASRGTSEYSGANVLTF,TGTGCCAGCAGAGGGACTAGCGAATACTCTGGGGCCAACGTCCTGACTTTC
-,-,TRBV3-1,TRBJ2-5,CASSQDRWFVFDSYQETQYF,TGTGCCAGCAGCCAAGATCGTTGGTTTGTTTTTGACAGCTACCAAGAGACCCAGTACTTC
-,-,TRBV29-1,TRBJ2-1,CSVDLTGGNWNEQFF,TGCAGCGTTGACCTTACTGGGGGTAATTGGAATGAGCAGTTCTTC
TRBD1,-,TRBV7-2,TRBJ1-5,CASSLDTGGKPQHF,TGTGCCAGCAGCTTAGATACAGGGGGTAAACCCCAGCATTTT
-,-,TRBV3-1,TRBJ2-5,CASSQWNSRRQETQYF,TGTGCCAGCAGCCAATGGAATTCAAGGCGGCAAGAGACCCAGTACTTC
TRBD2,-,TRBV20-1,TRBJ2-3,CSARRPVAGGGGTQYF,TGCAGTGCTAGAAGACCCGTCGCGGGGGGAGGCGGTACGCAGTATTTT
TRBD1,-,TRBV20-1,TRBJ1-1,CSAPTRAGGWVNTEAFF,TGCAGTGCCCCAACGAGGGCAGGGGGCTGGGTGAACACTGAAGCTTTCTTT
TRBD2,few,TRBV20-1,TRBJ2-1,CSARDLAGAYNEQFF,TGCAGTGCTAGAGATCTGGCGGGAGCCTACAATGAGCAGTTCTTC
TRBD2,-,TRBV5-1,TRBJ2-1,CASSPSGRGHNEQFF,TGCGCCAGCAGCCCAAGCGGGAGGGGGCACAATGAGCAGTTCTTC
TRBD2,-,TRBV20-1,TRBJ2-1,CSARSTRPQNGLAGGEQFF,TGCAGTGCTAGATCAACGAGACCACAGAACGGACTAGCGGGGGGTGAGCAGTTCTTC
TRBD2,-,TRBV7-2,TRBJ2-7,CASSPRTSGLLSSYEQYF,TGTGCCAGCAGCCCCCGGACTAGCGGGTTGCTTAGCTCCTACGAGCAGTACTTC
-,few,TRBV20-1,TRBJ2-5,CSAATGTSTQETQYF,TGCAGTGCCGCCACCGGGACTTCGACTCAAGAGACCCAGTACTTC
-,-,TRBV2,TRBJ1-6,CASTLPNSPLHF,TGTGCCAGTACTTTGCCGAATTCACCCCTCCACTTT
-,once,TRBV10-1,TRBJ2-5,CAISEGDRRSEQYF,TGTGCCATCAGTGAGGGAGACAGGAGATCTGAGCAGTACTTC
-,-,TRBV28,TRBJ2-7,CASSSAPGEQYF,TGTGCCAGCAGCTCAGCCCCCGGCGAGCAGTACTTC
TRBD1,-,TRBV7-6,TRBJ1-6,CASSLSQGAYNSPLHF,TGTGCCAGCAGCTTAAGCCAGGGGGCCTATAATTCACCCCTCCACTTT
TRBD2,-,TRBV12-3/TRBV12-4,TRBJ2-6,CASSLVGGRALSGANALTF,TGTGCCAGCAGTTTAGTGGGTGGGAGGGCTCTGTCTGGGGCCAACGCCCTGACTTTC
-,few,TRBV20-1,TRBJ1-2,CSASVQLMSYGYTF,TGCAGTGCTAGCGTACAGCTCATGTCCTATGGCTACACCTTC
-,-,TRBV6-5,TRBJ1-2,CASSYSKVGGVNYGYTF,TGTGCCAGCAGTTACTCGAAAGTAGGTGGGGTGAACTATGGCTACACCTTC
-,few,TRBV15,TRBJ2-1,CATSRPRAAESYNEQFF,TGTGCCACCAGCAGACCCAGGGCGGCGGAATCCTACAATGAGCAGTTCTTC
-,-,TRBV3-1,TRBJ2-1,CASSPRLGGIDEQFF,TGTGCCAGCAGCCCAAGACTAGGGGGGATAGATGAGCAGTTCTTC
TRBD2,-,TRBV4-2,TRBJ2-7,CASSQLLAPSSYEQYF,TGTGCCAGCAGCCAGCTACTAGCGCCGAGCTCCTACGAGCAGTACTTC
TRBD1,few,TRBV30,TRBJ2-3,CAWSVDRTGALGQYF,TGTGCCTGGAGTGTAGATCGGACAGGTGCCCTCGGGCAGTATTTT
-,few,TRBV5-1,TRBJ2-5,CASSSLETSRETQYF,TGCGCCAGCAGCTCTCTTGAGACTAGTAGAGAGACCCAGTACTTC
-,-,TRBV6-2/TRBV6-3,TRBJ2-5,CASSLEADSYNEQYF,TGTGCCAGCAGTTTAGAGGCGGACTCCTACAATGAGCAGTACTTC
TRBD2,-,TRBV29-1,TRBJ2-1,CSVEVQAGTSYNEQFF,TGCAGCGTTGAAGTTCAAGCGGGGACCTCCTACAATGAGCAGTTCTTC
TRBD2,few,TRBV4-1,TRBJ2-7,CASSQVLAGEYEQYF,TGCGCCAGCAGCCAAGTTCTAGCGGGAGAATACGAGCAGTACTTC